The 29 T cell receptor beta chains given below trace back to one sample, sequenced in a study of shared clonotypes between healthy human individuals. Sequencing was performed with immunoSEQ multiplex PCR; in TCRdb, only in-frame clones are kept and a portion is missing. This table has 2,500,000 or so clones, 93% appearing once. The sample consisted of naive CD4+ T cells from PBMCs. The subset: CD45RA+ positively selected. These receptors all stem from a man younger than 30 in good health. Some clones in this sample may be carry-over from other donors' samples.

This clone showed up just once. The chain is built from TRBV7-9 and TRBJ2-5, with 8 bases aligning to TRBD1. Germline V lookup: CDR1 SEHNR, CDR2 FQNEAQ (reference sequence). V gave up 1 base and J gave up 7 bases; unmatched junction bases: 8. The CDR3 totals 15 residues. The CDR3 is CASSLGSQGTGTQYF. CDR3 DNA sequence: TGTGCCAGCAGCTTAGGTTCCCAGGGGACAGGGACCCAGTACTTC.

This clone was observed a handful of times. This sample also contains other DNA sequences that code for the same CDR3. This chain uses TRBV6-5 with TRBJ1-5; the D is unclear. CDR1 MNHEY and CDR2 SVGAGI come from the germline V gene. CDR3 size: 14 residues. Trimming removed 2 bases at V and 1 base at J, with 6 bases between. This CDR3 reads CASSYLGSNQPQHF. The CDR3 DNA follows: TGTGCCAGCAGTTACCTTGGAAGCAATCAGCCCCAGCATTTT.

This chain connects TRBV7-2 to TRBJ2-6; D gene unclear. The V and J ends lost 1 base and 4 bases respectively, with 11 bases between them. Germline V CDR1 and CDR2: SGHTA, FQGNSA. This CDR3 has 16 residues. The CDR3: CASSLVGLGGANVLTF. CDR3 nucleotides: TGTGCCAGCAGCTTAGTGGGCTTGGGAGGGGCCAACGTCCTGACTTTC. The full variable domain, with the rest looked up from reference TRBV7-2 and TRBJ2-6, is GAGVSQSPSNKVTEKGKDVELRCDPISGHTALYWYRQSLGQGLEFLIYFQGNSAPDKSGLPSDRFSAERTGGSVSTLTIQRTQQEDSAVYLCASSLVGLGGANVLTFGAGSRLTVL.

The chain combines TRBV19 with TRBJ2-7; 10 bases map to TRBD1. V lost 5 bases, J lost 4 bases, and 5 bases stayed unmatched. The CDR3 covers 14 residues. Looked up from germline, CDR1 is LNHDA and CDR2 is SQIVND (reference sequence). CDR3 nucleotides: TGTGCCAGTAGTTCCGGGACAGGGGTTTACGAGCAGTACTTC. Translation: CASSSGTGVYEQYF.

V is TRBV19 and J is TRBJ1-1, with D possibly being TRBD1 (6 bases). Trimming took off 5 bases at V and 6 bases at J, with 22 bases between the two ends. The germline V gene has CDR1 LNHDA and CDR2 SQIVND (reference sequence). The CDR3 contains 16 residues. The CDR3 DNA reads TGTGCCAGTAGTTTCCGCCCCGGGGGGCCTGGGGCTGAAGCTTTCTTT. Translation: CASSFRPGGPGAEAFF.

The CDR3 here is CASSPGTGRDQPQHF. The CDR3 nucleotides read TGTGCCAGCTCACCCGGGACAGGGAGGGACCAGCCCCAGCATTTT. This chain links TRBV18 with TRBJ1-5; 9 nucleotides line up with TRBD1. V lost 3 bases, J lost 7 bases, and 7 bases stayed unmatched. Germline loops: CDR1 KGHSH, CDR2 LQKENI. The CDR3 is made up of 15 amino acids.

This chain joins TRBV6-4 and TRBJ2-1; D is possibly TRBD1 (6 bases). Looked up from germline, CDR1 is MRHNA and CDR2 is SNTAGT. Between the trimmed V and J ends, which lost 2 bases and 9 bases, there was a span of 20 bases. The CDR3 is made up of 16 amino acids. The CDR3: CASSDECTGNNSEQFF. Written as DNA, the CDR3 is TGTGCCAGCAGTGACGAGTGTACAGGGAATAATTCTGAGCAGTTCTTC.

This clone was seen more than once but under ten times. The chain carries TRBV5-1 and TRBJ1-2; no clear D gene. The CDR3 loop spans 13 amino acids. Trimming cost V 3 bases and J 13 bases, with 19 bases left between them. Germline V gives CDR1 SGHRS, CDR2 YFSETQ. CDR3 residues: CASSSNTKPGSTF. The CDR3 bases are TGCGCCAGCAGCTCGAATACTAAACCAGGCAGCACCTTC.

This chain links TRBV11-2 with TRBJ2-7, with 8 bases that match TRBD1. Losses at the gene ends were 5 bases for V and 2 bases for J; bases not matched to a gene: 8. The germline V gene encodes CDR1 SGHAT and CDR2 FQNNGV. The CDR3 consists of 15 residues. In DNA form, the CDR3 reads TGTGCCAGCAGCCGTTCCTCGACAGGGGCCTACGAGCAGTACTTC. It translates to CASSRSSTGAYEQYF. The variable domain in full, with the rest retrieved from reference TRBV11-2 and TRBJ2-7, is EAGVAQSPRYKIIEKRQSVAFWCNPISGHATLYWYQQILGQGPKLLIQFQNNGVVDDSQLPKDRFSAERLKGVDSTLKIQPAKLEDSAVYLCASSRSSTGAYEQYFGPGTRLTVT.

The chain combines TRBV19 with TRBJ2-5; 7 nucleotides match TRBD1. CDR1 and CDR2 from the germline V gene are LNHDA and SQIVND (reference sequence). The trim removed 3 bases at V and 3 bases at J, leaving 1 base unmatched. CDR3 length: 13 amino acids. The CDR3 protein is CASSIGQEETQYF. CDR3 in DNA: TGTGCCAGTAGTATCGGACAGGAAGAGACCCAGTACTTC. The full variable domain, its missing parts supplied by reference TRBV19 and TRBJ2-5, is DGGITQSPKYLFRKEGQNVTLSCEQNLNHDAMYWYRQDPGQGLRLIYYSQIVNDFQKGDIAEGYSVSREKKESFPLTVTSAQKNPTAFYLCASSIGQEETQYFGPGTRLLVL.

The chain recombines TRBV9 with TRBJ2-1; a weak D match, TRBD1 (6 bases). CDR3 size: 14 residues. Germline V gene lookup returns CDR1 SGDLS and CDR2 YYNGEE. Trimming removed 4 bases at V and 5 bases at J, with 13 bases between. The CDR3 DNA is TGTGCCAGCAGCAGGGGACACCGAAACAATGAGCAGTTCTTC. Protein sequence: CASSRGHRNNEQFF.

Note on this clone: The same CDR3 also results from other DNA sequences found in this sample. V and J are TRBV27 and TRBJ2-5; perhaps TRBD2 as D (7 bases). CDR1 and CDR2 (germline): MNHEY, SMNVEV (reference sequence). The CDR3 is made up of 13 amino acids. The V end lost 3 bases, the J end lost 5 bases, and 10 bases lay between the germline ends. CDR3 in amino acids: CASSFGGRETQYF. The CDR3, as DNA: TGTGCCAGCAGTTTCGGGGGGCGGGAGACCCAGTACTTC.

CDR3 sequence: CASSSIGRGLADNEQFF. The CDR3 DNA reads TGTGCCAGCAGCTCAATAGGTCGGGGACTAGCGGACAATGAGCAGTTCTTC. This chain joins TRBV11-3 and TRBJ2-1, with TRBD2 matching 11 bases. The ends lost 4 bases at V and 5 bases at J; junction bases unmatched: 10. The CDR3 has 17 amino acids. Looked up from germline, CDR1 is SGHNT and CDR2 is YENEEA.

The rearrangement uses TRBV9 and TRBJ2-2; 8 bases map to TRBD1. The CDR3 contains 14 residues. J lost 2 bases, V lost 5 bases, and 2 bases had no gene match. Per germline, CDR1 SGDLS and CDR2 YYNGEE. CDR3 protein: CASRDRVNTGELFF. CDR3 nucleotide sequence: TGTGCCAGCAGGGACAGGGTAAACACCGGGGAGCTGTTTTTT.

The V call is TRBV9, the J call TRBJ2-3; D may be TRBD2 (7 bases). Trimming cost V 3 bases and J 6 bases, with 14 bases left between them. Germline V gives CDR1 SGDLS, CDR2 YYNGEE. The CDR3 totals 14 residues. Written as DNA, the CDR3 is TGTGCCAGCAGCGCGGGGGGCCTGGCGGATACGCAGTATTTT. Protein: CASSAGGLADTQYF.

The V gene is TRBV15, the J gene TRBJ2-1; D is ambiguous. The CDR3 runs 14 residues. CDR1 is LNHNV, CDR2 YYDKDF, per germline (reference sequence). The V end was cut by 0 bases, the J end by 6 bases, with 9 bases between. The DNA of the CDR3 is TGTGCCACCAGCAGAGAAAGTATGGGCAATGAGCAGTTCTTC. Protein sequence: CATSRESMGNEQFF.

The gene calls are TRBV9 and TRBJ2-1, with D hard to call. The CDR3 spans 15 residues. Germline-derived CDR1 and CDR2 are SGDLS and YYNGEE. V lost 1 base to trimming and J lost 1 base, with 9 bases between them. CDR3 loop: CASSVLANSYNEQFF. CDR3 DNA: TGTGCCAGCAGCGTATTGGCAAATTCCTACAATGAGCAGTTCTTC.

V is TRBV4-2 and J is TRBJ2-1, with 14 bases fitting TRBD2. CDR1 LGHNA and CDR2 YNFKEQ come from the germline V gene. V dropped 3 bases and J dropped 9; count of bases not matched to a gene: 4. The CDR3 spans 15 residues. CDR3 protein: CASSHPGLAGVEQFF. The CDR3 DNA is TGTGCCAGCAGCCATCCGGGACTAGCGGGAGTTGAGCAGTTCTTC.

This chain uses TRBV28 with TRBJ1-5, with 8 bases aligning to TRBD1. In germline, CDR1 is MDHEN, CDR2 SYDVKM. The V gene end was trimmed by 6 bases and the J gene end by 3 bases; junction bases not matched to a gene: 7. There are 15 residues in the CDR3. CDR3 sequence: CASRPRQGFNQPQHF. CDR3 bases: TGTGCCAGCAGGCCTCGACAGGGGTTCAATCAGCCCCAGCATTTT.

This chain connects TRBV4-1 to TRBJ1-3; D call uncertain. V was pared by 2 bases and J by 5 bases, with 13 bases between. Germline assignment: CDR1 MGHRA and CDR2 YSYEKL. This CDR3 is 15 amino acids long. The CDR3, as DNA: TGCGCCAGCAGCCAACCCCAAAGTACCCGAAACACCATATATTTT. It translates to CASSQPQSTRNTIYF.

A word on this clone: Other DNA sequences in the sample encode the same CDR3. V usage is TRBV9 and J usage is TRBJ1-3; unclear D gene. Germline CDR1 and CDR2: SGDLS and YYNGEE. This CDR3 spans 13 amino acids. Trimming took 3 bases from V and 0 from J, leaving 4 bases between them. This CDR3 reads CASSGSSGNTIYF. The CDR3 DNA reads as TGTGCCAGCAGCGGGAGCTCTGGAAACACCATATATTTT. Full variable domain (outside the CDR3, taken from reference TRBV9 and TRBJ1-3): DSGVTQTPKHLITATGQRVTLRCSPRSGDLSVYWYQQSLDQGLQFLIQYYNGEERAKGNILERFSAQQFPDLHSELNLSSLELGDSALYFCASSGSSGNTIYFGEGSWLTVV.

Regarding this clone: The sample contains more than one DNA sequence encoding this CDR3. The V and J genes are TRBV19 and TRBJ2-2; 15 bases line up with TRBD2. V lost 6 bases and J lost 5; bases outside the gene matches: 7. There are 17 residues in the CDR3. Germline-derived CDR1 and CDR2 are LNHDA and SQIVND (reference sequence). CDR3 sequence (DNA): TGTGCCAGTAGCCCTGGACTAGCGGGAGGGTCGACCGGGGAGCTGTTTTTT. Encoded protein: CASSPGLAGGSTGELFF.

The chain is built from TRBV19 and TRBJ2-5, with D tentatively TRBD1 (6 bases). Looked up from germline, CDR1 is LNHDA and CDR2 is SQIVND (reference sequence). The V and J ends lost 3 bases and 2 bases respectively, with 19 bases between them. There are 17 residues in the CDR3. CDR3 residues: CASSMVDQGSEQETQYF. CDR3 nucleotides: TGTGCCAGTAGTATGGTTGATCAGGGGTCGGAGCAAGAGACCCAGTACTTC.

The CDR3 nucleotides read TGTGCCAGCAGCGTAGACCACGTTGGAAACACCATATATTTT. Its protein is CASSVDHVGNTIYF. The chain carries TRBV9 and TRBJ1-3; D is unclear. This CDR3 has 14 amino acids. Germline V gene lookup returns CDR1 SGDLS and CDR2 YYNGEE. The V and J ends lost 0 bases and 3 bases respectively, with 7 bases between them. The whole variable domain, remainder taken from reference TRBV9 and TRBJ1-3, is DSGVTQTPKHLITATGQRVTLRCSPRSGDLSVYWYQQSLDQGLQFLIQYYNGEERAKGNILERFSAQQFPDLHSELNLSSLELGDSALYFCASSVDHVGNTIYFGEGSWLTVV.

In this sample, this clone turned up once. The chain couples TRBV5-1 to TRBJ1-6; D gene ambiguous. Germline values: CDR1 SGHRS, CDR2 YFSETQ. V was pared by 3 bases and J by 12 bases, with 16 bases between. CDR3 size: 14 residues. The CDR3 DNA reads as TGCGCCAGCAGCTCGACCTGGCGGGTAGAACCCCTCCACTTT. Translated: CASSSTWRVEPLHF. Combining the CDR3 with reference TRBV5-1 and TRBJ1-6 gives the whole variable domain KAGVTQTPRYLIKTRGQQVTLSCSPISGHRSVSWYQQTPGQGLQFLFEYFSETQRNKGNFPGRFSGRQFSNSRSEMNVSTLELGDSALYLCASSSTWRVEPLHFGNGTRLTVT.

The V gene is TRBV11-3, the J gene TRBJ2-3; TRBD2 might be the D (5 bases). V was cut by 6 bases and J by 1 base, with 11 bases left in between. Germline assignment: CDR1 SGHNT and CDR2 YENEEA. The CDR3 covers 14 residues. CDR3: CASSSGKGTDTQYF. As DNA, the CDR3 is TGTGCCAGCAGTTCGGGGAAGGGCACAGATACGCAGTATTTT.

V usage is TRBV5-1 and J usage is TRBJ2-1; the D gene could be TRBD1 or TRBD2 (6 bases each). Germline loops: CDR1 SGHRS, CDR2 YFSETQ. The ends were cut back, 3 bases at V and 5 bases at J, with 21 bases in the middle. This CDR3 contains 17 residues. CDR3 sequence reads: CASSSAGILEGDNEQFF. Written as DNA, the CDR3 is TGCGCCAGCAGCTCGGCGGGTATTCTGGAGGGGGACAATGAGCAGTTCTTC. Full variable domain (remainder filled in from reference TRBV5-1 and TRBJ2-1): KAGVTQTPRYLIKTRGQQVTLSCSPISGHRSVSWYQQTPGQGLQFLFEYFSETQRNKGNFPGRFSGRQFSNSRSEMNVSTLELGDSALYLCASSSAGILEGDNEQFFGPGTRLTVL.

The rearrangement joins TRBV9 to TRBJ2-1; 10 nucleotides align to TRBD1. CDR1 is SGDLS and CDR2 is YYNGEE in the germline V gene. V dropped 4 bases and J dropped 6; count of bases not matched to a gene: 7. The CDR3 is 15 amino acids. CDR3 DNA: TGTGCCAGCAGCCCCCTGGGACAGGGGCCCAATGAGCAGTTCTTC. Its protein product is CASSPLGQGPNEQFF.

The sample holds one count of this clone. The V gene is TRBV28, the J gene TRBJ1-5; D possibly corresponds to TRBD1 (5 bases). The CDR3 sequence is 14 residues long. Germline V gene data show CDR1 as MDHEN and CDR2 as SYDVKM. V shed 7 bases and J shed 7 bases, with 17 bases lying between them. The CDR3 loop reads CASILRGYGQPQHF. The DNA for the CDR3 is TGTGCCAGCATCCTGCGGGGGTATGGGCAGCCCCAGCATTTT.